A single sample is the source of the 4 T cell receptor beta chains below, sequenced in a study of beta chain features in type 1 diabetes. Regarding the study as a whole: There was a moderate but significant shortening of TCRB CDR3s in all four CD4+ subsets of Type 1 diabetes patients.

The investigators reverse transcribed all of the isolated RNA, so they sequenced expressed TCRB transcripts. Method: immunoSEQ multiplex PCR; TCRdb's copy keeps in-frame clones and lacks some. The sample lists around 44,000 clones, 66% occurring once. These receptors lack a known antigen. The sequenced sample consisted of Tregs from blood. Receptor source: a woman aged 18-29 years with type 1 diabetes.

This clone was counted between two and nine times. The chain joins TRBV7-9 to TRBJ2-2; 8 nucleotides line up with TRBD2. The CDR3 totals 16 residues. With V trimmed by 5 bases and J by 2 bases, 7 bases remained unmatched. CDR1 is SEHNR, CDR2 FQNEAQ, per germline (reference sequence). CDR3 DNA sequence: TGTGCCAGCAGCCTTCAGGGGACTAGAAACACCGGGGAGCTGTTTTTT. It is translated as CASSLQGTRNTGELFF.

V is TRBV14 and J is TRBJ1-2; D is possibly TRBD1 (5 bases). The CDR3 runs to 14 residues. Trimming shortened V by 0 bases and J by 6 bases, and 11 bases separated the two germline ends. Germline V gives CDR1 SGHDN, CDR2 FVKESK. The CDR3 here is CASSQDPAGDGYTF. CDR3 DNA sequence: TGTGCCAGCAGCCAAGACCCGGCGGGGGATGGCTACACCTTC.

The V call is TRBV6-1, the J call TRBJ2-3, with 9 bases matching TRBD2. With 0 bases clipped from V and 14 bases from J, the junction kept 9 bases outside the gene matches. Germline assignment: CDR1 MNHNS and CDR2 SASEGT. The CDR3 runs to 14 residues. CDR3 loop: CASSEARSSGSGYF. The CDR3, as DNA: TGTGCCAGCAGTGAAGCGCGTAGTAGCGGGAGCGGGTATTTT.

This clone was detected only once. The V call is TRBV7-9, the J call TRBJ2-3, with 8 bases matching TRBD2. The CDR3 contains 16 residues. CDR1 SEHNR and CDR2 FQNEAQ come from the germline V gene (reference sequence). Losses at the gene ends were 5 bases for V and 5 bases for J; bases not matched to a gene: 12. CDR3 sequence: CASSRGTSRKLDTQYF. DNA for the CDR3: TGTGCCAGCAGCCGCGGGACTAGTCGAAAATTAGATACGCAGTATTTT. The complete variable domain, with remaining parts taken from reference TRBV7-9 and TRBJ2-3, reads DTGVSQNPRHKITKRGQNVTFRCDPISEHNRLYWYRQTLGQGPEFLTYFQNEAQLEKSRLLSDRFSAERPKGSFSTLEIQRTEQGDSAMYLCASSRGTSRKLDTQYFGPGTRLTVL.